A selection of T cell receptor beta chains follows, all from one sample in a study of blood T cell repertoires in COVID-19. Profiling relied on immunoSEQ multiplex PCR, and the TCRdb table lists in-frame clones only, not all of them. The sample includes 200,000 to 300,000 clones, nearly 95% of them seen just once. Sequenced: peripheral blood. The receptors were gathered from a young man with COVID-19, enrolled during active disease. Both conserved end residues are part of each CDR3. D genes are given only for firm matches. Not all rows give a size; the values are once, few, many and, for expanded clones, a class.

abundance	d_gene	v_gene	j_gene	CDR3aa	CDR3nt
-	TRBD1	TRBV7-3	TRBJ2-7	CASSFTGAGEQYF	TGTGCCAGCAGCTTTACAGGGGCCGGCGAGCAGTACTTC
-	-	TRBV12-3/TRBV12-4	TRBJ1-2	CASSRDMGGYTF	TGTGCCAGCAGCCGGGACATGGGGGGCTACACCTTC
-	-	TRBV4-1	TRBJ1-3	CASSPLPGIGNTIYF	TGCGCCAGCAGCCCTTTACCGGGTATTGGAAACACCATATATTTT
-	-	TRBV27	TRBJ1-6	CASSLQDGGFVTPLHF	TGTGCCAGCAGTCTGCAGGACGGGGGATTCGTGACACCCCTCCACTTT
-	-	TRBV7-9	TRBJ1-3	CASSLGRPGTGNTIYF	TGTGCCAGCAGCTTAGGGCGCCCGGGGACTGGAAACACCATATATTTT
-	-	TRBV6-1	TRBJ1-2	CASSEPGVMTDYGYTF	TGTGCCAGCAGTGAACCAGGCGTAATGACGGACTATGGCTACACCTTC
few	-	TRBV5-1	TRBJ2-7	CASSETTGSRYEQYF	TGCGCCAGCAGCGAGACCACAGGGTCTCGCTACGAGCAGTACTTC
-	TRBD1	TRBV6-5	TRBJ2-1	CASSPTGAGVEQFF	TGTGCCAGCAGCCCGACAGGGGCTGGGGTTGAGCAGTTCTTC
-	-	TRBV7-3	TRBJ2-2	CASSAGGETGELFF	TGTGCCAGCAGCGCAGGAGGAGAAACCGGGGAGCTGTTTTTT
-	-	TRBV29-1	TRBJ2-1	CSAGEQPTYNEQFF	TGCAGCGCTGGCGAACAACCAACCTACAATGAGCAGTTCTTC
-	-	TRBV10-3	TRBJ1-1	CAISDLGGARPEAFF	TGTGCCATCAGTGACCTCGGGGGGGCGCGTCCTGAAGCTTTCTTT
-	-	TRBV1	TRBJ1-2	CTSSQGVRGPDPYGYTF	TGCACCAGCAGCCAAGGAGTTAGGGGCCCGGACCCCTATGGCTACACCTTC
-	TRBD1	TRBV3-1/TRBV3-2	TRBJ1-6	CASSQDSWWQGVDNSPLHF	TGTGCCAGCAGCCAAGATTCCTGGTGGCAGGGGGTCGACAATTCACCCCTCCACTTT
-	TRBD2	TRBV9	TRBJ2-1	CASSVVGSGGYNEQFF	TGTGCCAGCAGCGTAGTTGGTAGCGGGGGGTACAATGAGCAGTTCTTC
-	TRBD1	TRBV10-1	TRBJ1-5	CASGQGRQPQHF	TGCGCCAGCGGACAGGGTCGTCAGCCCCAGCATTTT
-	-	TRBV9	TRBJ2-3	CASSTNRVSTDTQYF	TGTGCCAGCAGCACAAACAGGGTATCCACAGATACGCAGTATTTT
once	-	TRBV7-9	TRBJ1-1	CASSLGSGSITEAFF	TGTGCCAGCAGCTTAGGTAGTGGGAGTATCACTGAAGCTTTCTTT
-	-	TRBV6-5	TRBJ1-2	CASIAQGILSYTF	TGTGCCAGCATTGCCCAGGGGATCTTAAGCTACACCTTC
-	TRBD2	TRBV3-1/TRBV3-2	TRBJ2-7	CASSPGLAGYYEQYF	TGTGCCAGCAGTCCCGGACTAGCGGGGTACTACGAGCAGTACTTC
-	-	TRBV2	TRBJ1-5	CASNLAEAQPQHF	TGTGCCAGCAACCTGGCGGAGGCCCAGCCCCAGCATTTT
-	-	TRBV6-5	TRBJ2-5	CASSLGGAQETQYF	TGTGCCAGCTCGCTGGGAGGTGCCCAAGAGACCCAGTACTTC
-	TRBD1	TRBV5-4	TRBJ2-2	CASSLEGQAYTGELFF	TGTGCCAGCAGCTTGGAGGGACAGGCCTACACCGGGGAGCTGTTTTTT
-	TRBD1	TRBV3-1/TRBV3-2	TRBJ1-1	CASSWRQGNTEAFF	TGTGCCAGCAGCTGGAGACAGGGAAACACTGAAGCTTTCTTT
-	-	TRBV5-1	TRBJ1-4	CASSLDVQGKKATNEKLFF	TGCGCCAGCAGCTTGGATGTCCAGGGGAAGAAAGCAACTAATGAAAAACTGTTTTTT
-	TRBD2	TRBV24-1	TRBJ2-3	CATSGSSGHTDTQYF	TGTGCCACCAGTGGCTCTAGCGGCCACACAGATACGCAGTATTTT
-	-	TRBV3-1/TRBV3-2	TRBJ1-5	CASSQAPGSRQPQHF	TGTGCCAGCAGCCAAGCGCCGGGTTCGCGTCAGCCCCAGCATTTT
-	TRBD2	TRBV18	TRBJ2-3	CASSPSSGVSTDTQYF	TGTGCCAGCTCACCAAGTAGCGGGGTAAGCACAGATACGCAGTATTTT
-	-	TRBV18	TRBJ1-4	CASSPRTAIHNEKLFF	TGTGCCAGCTCACCACGGACAGCAATCCATAATGAAAAACTGTTTTTT
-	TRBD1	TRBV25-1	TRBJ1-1	CASQPLTGGVYTEAFF	TGTGCCAGCCAACCTCTTACAGGGGGCGTGTACACTGAAGCTTTCTTT
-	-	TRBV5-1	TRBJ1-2	CASSLEAAAGYTF	TGCGCCAGCAGCTTGGAGGCGGCGGCTGGCTACACCTTC
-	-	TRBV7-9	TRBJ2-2	CASSIGQTNTGELFF	TGTGCCAGCAGCATCGGACAGACGAACACCGGGGAGCTGTTTTTT
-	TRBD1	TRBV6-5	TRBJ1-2	CASSYLDRGNYGYTF	TGTGCCAGCAGTTACCTTGACAGGGGGAATTATGGCTACACCTTC
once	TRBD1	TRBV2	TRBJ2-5	CASSPDRGGETQYF	TGTGCCAGCAGTCCGGACAGGGGGGGAGAGACCCAGTACTTC
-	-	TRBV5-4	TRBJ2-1	CASTLSDSYNEQFF	TGTGCCAGCACCCTATCGGACAGTTACAATGAGCAGTTCTTC
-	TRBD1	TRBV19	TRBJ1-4	CASTPRGQGGEKLFF	TGTGCCAGTACCCCCCGTGGACAGGGTGGGGAAAAACTGTTTTTT
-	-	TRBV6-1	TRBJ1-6	CASSERRSYNSPLHF	TGTGCCAGCAGTGAAAGGAGGTCCTATAATTCACCCCTCCACTTT
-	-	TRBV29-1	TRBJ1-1	CSSLGSMVSEAFF	TGCAGTTCCTTGGGCAGCATGGTCTCTGAAGCTTTCTTT
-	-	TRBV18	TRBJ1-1	CASSPPVGGQAFF	TGTGCCAGCTCACCACCGGTGGGAGGGCAAGCTTTCTTT
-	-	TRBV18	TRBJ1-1	CASSPKGQNTEAFF	TGTGCCAGCTCACCCAAGGGACAGAACACTGAAGCTTTCTTT
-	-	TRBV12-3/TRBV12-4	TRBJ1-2	CASTPGVPYGYTF	TGTGCCAGCACCCCAGGGGTCCCCTATGGCTACACCTTC
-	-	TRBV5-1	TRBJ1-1	CASSPLGRVNTEAFF	TGCGCCAGCAGCCCTCTGGGCAGGGTGAACACTGAAGCTTTCTTT
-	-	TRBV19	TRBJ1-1	CASSMRATGGEAFF	TGTGCCAGTAGTATGCGGGCCACGGGTGGTGAAGCTTTCTTT
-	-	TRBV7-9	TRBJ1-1	CASSSRVGTEAFF	TGTGCCAGCAGCTCCAGGGTTGGCACTGAAGCTTTCTTT
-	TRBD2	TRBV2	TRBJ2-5	CASSGISGGPGFQETQYF	TGTGCCAGCAGTGGTATTAGCGGGGGACCTGGATTCCAAGAGACCCAGTACTTC
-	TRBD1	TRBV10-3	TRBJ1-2	CAISESNRGYGYTF	TGTGCCATCAGTGAGTCGAACAGGGGCTATGGCTACACCTTC
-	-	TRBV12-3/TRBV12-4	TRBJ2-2	CASSYNTGELFF	TGTGCCAGCAGCTACAACACCGGGGAGCTGTTTTTT
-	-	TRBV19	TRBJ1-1	CASIDPGRSSTEAFF	TGTGCCAGTATCGATCCAGGGAGGAGTAGCACTGAAGCTTTCTTT
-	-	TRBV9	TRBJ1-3	CASSVAAGPGNTIYF	TGTGCCAGCAGCGTAGCGGCGGGGCCTGGAAACACCATATATTTT
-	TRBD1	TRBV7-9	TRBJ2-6	CASSPGTGPSGANVLTF	TGTGCCAGCAGCCCCGGGACAGGGCCCTCTGGGGCCAACGTCCTGACTTTC
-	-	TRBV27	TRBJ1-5	CASSLLGEVAQPQHF	TGTGCCAGCAGTTTACTCGGGGAGGTTGCTCAGCCCCAGCATTTT
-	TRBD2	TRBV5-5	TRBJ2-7	CASSLVPGGLRAGVYEQYF	TGTGCCAGCAGCTTGGTGCCAGGCGGACTACGAGCGGGGGTCTACGAGCAGTACTTC
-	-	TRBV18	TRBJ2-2	CASSPQLAGELFF	TGTGCCAGCTCACCACAACTAGCCGGGGAGCTGTTTTTT
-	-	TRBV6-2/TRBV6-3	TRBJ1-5	CASSGQGGQPQHF	TGTGCCAGCAGTGGGCAGGGTGGTCAGCCCCAGCATTTT
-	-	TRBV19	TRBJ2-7	CASSIRSGGHYEQYF	TGTGCCAGTAGTATAAGGTCGGGGGGCCACTACGAGCAGTACTTC
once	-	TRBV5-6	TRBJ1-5	CASSLGSSPQHF	TGTGCCAGCAGCCTCGGGTCTTCGCCCCAGCATTTT
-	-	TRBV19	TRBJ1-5	CASSGLDGVNQPQHF	TGTGCCAGTAGTGGGTTGGACGGGGTCAATCAGCCCCAGCATTTT
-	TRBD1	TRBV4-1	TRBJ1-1	CASSQVKRTGGPGAEAFF	TGCGCCAGCAGCCAAGTTAAGCGGACAGGGGGACCGGGGGCTGAAGCTTTCTTT
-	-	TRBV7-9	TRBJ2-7	CASSLTGDSYEQYF	TGTGCCAGCAGCTTAACCGGGGACTCCTACGAGCAGTACTTC
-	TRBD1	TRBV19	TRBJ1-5	CACRQGRRNQPQHF	TGTGCCTGCAGACAGGGGAGGCGCAATCAGCCCCAGCATTTT